This T cell receptor (beta chain) was captured in a study of shared clonotypes between healthy human individuals. Study-wide context: Three plates were used per donor for CD4 naive, three for CD4 memory, two for CD8 naive and one for CD8 memory. General observations from the study: Rarefaction analysis demonstrated incomplete sorted-subset sequencing notwithstanding large depth.

For this clone: Its target is not known.

The germline V gene has CDR1 GTSNPN and CDR2 SVGIG (reference sequence). This CDR3 has 14 residues. The ends were cut back, 1 base at V and 4 bases at J, with 11 bases in the middle. The DNA input per sorted-subset replicate PCR was roughly 210 ng, corresponding to tens of thousands of T cell genomes. Measured with immunoSEQ multiplex PCR; TCRdb has only the in-frame clones, and not every one. This sample has about 1.1 million clones, with approximately 75% found just once. Sequences were obtained from memory CD4+ T cells from PBMCs. Subset described: CD45RA-negative fraction. This sequence was found in a man between 18 and 29 years old in good health. Some clones in this sample may be carry-over from other donors' samples. This chain uses TRBV30 with TRBJ1-5; D is possibly TRBD1 (5 bases). The CDR3 sequence is CAWSGRTINQPQHF. The CDR3, as DNA: TGTGCCTGGAGTGGACGGACAATAAATCAGCCCCAGCATTTT.